These 14 T cell receptor beta chains were sequenced from one sample in a study of blood T cells in healthy people across ages. A second roughly 7 to 11 cycle PCR used barcoded and J-beta primers. MiXCR was run by TCRdb on the 5' RACE reads, yielding one entry per CDR3 protein. The profile shows 550,000 to 600,000 distinct CDR3 sequences, roughly 43% of them singletons. The sequenced material came from blood. Receptors originate from an elderly man in good health.

This clonotype showed up just a few times. Written as DNA, the CDR3 is TGCAGCGTTGAAGATCTGCGGGCCGAGCAGTACTTC. Encoded protein: CSVEDLRAEQYF. The chain has TRBV29-1 and TRBJ2-7, with D possibly being TRBD2 (5 bases). Trimming took 0 bases from V and 6 from J, leaving 9 bases between them. The CDR3 is made up of 12 amino acids. Per germline, CDR1 SQVTM and CDR2 ANQGSEA.

The chain joins TRBV5-4 to TRBJ2-5; D could derive from TRBD1 or TRBD2 (5 bases each). Germline CDR1 reads SGHNT; CDR2 reads YYREEE (reference sequence). Trimming pared 4 bases from V and 2 bases from J, leaving 15 bases between. This CDR3 region has 15 residues. Written as DNA, the CDR3 is TGTGCCAGCAGCCAACCGGGGCAGAAACAAGAGACCCAGTACTTC. Translated: CASSQPGQKQETQYF. Full variable domain (outside the CDR3, taken from reference TRBV5-4 and TRBJ2-5): ETGVTQSPTHLIKTRGQQVTLRCSSQSGHNTVSWYQQALGQGPQFIFQYYREEENGRGNFPPRFSGLQFPNYSSELNVNALELDDSALYLCASSQPGQKQETQYFGPGTRLLVL.

The chain links TRBV6-5 to TRBJ2-3; D possibly matches TRBD1 or TRBD2 (5 bases each). The CDR3 covers 17 residues. Germline values: CDR1 MNHEY, CDR2 SVGAGI. V gave up 3 bases and J gave up 1 base, with 17 bases separating them. In DNA form, the CDR3 reads TGTGCCAGCAGTTATGGGGCCCACGGGGACGGCACAGATACGCAGTATTTT. This gives the protein CASSYGAHGDGTDTQYF.

This clonotype was observed a handful of times. The chain recombines TRBV6-5 with TRBJ2-6; D might be TRBD1 (6 bases). V lost 0 bases to trimming and J lost 4 bases, with 13 bases between them. In germline, CDR1 is MNHEY, CDR2 SVGAGI. The CDR3 loop spans 17 amino acids. The DNA for the CDR3 is TGTGCCAGCAGTTACTCGGGGGCGGCGGCGGGGGCCAACGTCCTGACTTTC. Residues: CASSYSGAAAGANVLTF.

This rearrangement joins TRBV3-1 to TRBJ1-6, with D hard to call. V was trimmed by 0 bases and J by 5 bases, leaving 5 bases between them. Looked up from germline, CDR1 is LGHDT and CDR2 is YNNKEL (reference sequence). The CDR3 has 14 amino acids. CDR3: CASSQERHNSPLHF. The CDR3 DNA follows: TGTGCCAGCAGCCAAGAACGGCATAATTCACCCCTCCACTTT.

The V gene is TRBV12-3 or TRBV12-4, the J gene TRBJ1-6, with a weak D call TRBD1 (5 bases). The CDR3 is made up of 18 amino acids. The germline V and J ends were trimmed by 5 bases and 0 bases, with 17 bases remaining between them. Written as DNA, the CDR3 is TGTGCCAGCAGTGGTGGGGGGACCCCCGGCTCCTATAATTCACCCCTCCACTTT. Residues: CASSGGGTPGSYNSPLHF.

The chain joins TRBV21-1 to TRBJ1-4. TRBV21-1 is flagged as a pseudogene. The CDR3 has 17 residues. CDR3 sequence: CASSNLGLKEGNEKLFF. The CDR3 nucleotides read TGTGCCAGCAGCAATCTAGGCCTGAAGGAGGGGAATGAAAAACTGTTTTTT.

This clonotype has ten or more counts. This chain joins TRBV6-5 and TRBJ2-5, with a possible D match to TRBD1 (5 bases). Germline V gives CDR1 MNHEY, CDR2 SVGAGI. The CDR3 is 15 amino acids. Trimming pared 0 bases from V and 4 bases from J, leaving 12 bases between. The CDR3: CASSYSQGIGETQYF. The CDR3 coding sequence is TGTGCCAGCAGTTACTCGCAGGGCATCGGAGAGACCCAGTACTTC.

This chain joins TRBV12-3 or TRBV12-4 and TRBJ1-2; 8 bases line up with TRBD1. CDR3 length equals 15 residues. The V and J ends lost 6 bases and 2 bases, in that order; junction bases with no gene match: 8. CDR3 residues: CASSHERQGNYGYTF. In nucleotides, the CDR3 is TGTGCCAGCAGCCACGAACGACAGGGGAACTATGGCTACACCTTC.

The chain has TRBV24-1 and TRBJ2-1; D possibly uses TRBD1 or TRBD2 (5 bases each). The CDR3 is made up of 17 amino acids. Germline V gene lookup returns CDR1 KGHDR and CDR2 SFDVKD. Trimming pared 4 bases from V and 9 bases from J, leaving 24 bases between. CDR3 region: CATSDHRVDSRGGEQFF. The CDR3 DNA is TGTGCCACCAGTGACCATCGTGTCGACAGTCGTGGGGGTGAGCAGTTCTTC.

This chain links TRBV4-2 with TRBJ1-1; tentatively, D is TRBD1 (6 bases). The CDR3 is 14 amino acids. Trimming pared 0 bases from V and 10 bases from J, leaving 15 bases between. Germline V gene data show CDR1 as LGHNA and CDR2 as YNFKEQ. CDR3 region: CASSQDLVGAGAFF. DNA for the CDR3: TGTGCCAGCAGCCAAGATTTGGTGGGGGCCGGAGCTTTCTTT.

V and J are TRBV7-9 and TRBJ2-3; 12 nucleotides line up with TRBD1. The length of the CDR3 is 14 residues. The V and J ends lost 6 bases and 4 bases, in that order; junction bases with no gene match: 2. Germline CDR1 reads SEHNR; CDR2 reads FQNEAQ (reference sequence). The CDR3 DNA follows: TGTGCCAGCAGGGGGACAGGGGGCGCAGATACGCAGTATTTT. Protein: CASRGTGGADTQYF.

This clonotype was recorded a few times. In nucleotides, the CDR3 is TGTGCCAGCAGCTTAGGGCACGGAGACAGGACGCAGTATTTT. Protein sequence: CASSLGHGDRTQYF. The V call is TRBV7-2, the J call TRBJ2-3; TRBD1 might be the D (6 bases). Looked up from germline, CDR1 is SGHTA and CDR2 is FQGNSA. The CDR3 is 14 residues long. V lost 1 base and J 9 bases, leaving 14 bases between the germline ends.

V usage is TRBV12-3 or TRBV12-4 and J usage is TRBJ2-3; TRBD2 matches at 7 bases. J was trimmed by 1 base and V by 6 bases; bases with no gene match: 4. The CDR3 spans 14 residues. CDR3 bases: TGTGCCAGCAGGCGGGAGCGGGGCACAGATACGCAGTATTTT. This translates into CASRRERGTDTQYF.